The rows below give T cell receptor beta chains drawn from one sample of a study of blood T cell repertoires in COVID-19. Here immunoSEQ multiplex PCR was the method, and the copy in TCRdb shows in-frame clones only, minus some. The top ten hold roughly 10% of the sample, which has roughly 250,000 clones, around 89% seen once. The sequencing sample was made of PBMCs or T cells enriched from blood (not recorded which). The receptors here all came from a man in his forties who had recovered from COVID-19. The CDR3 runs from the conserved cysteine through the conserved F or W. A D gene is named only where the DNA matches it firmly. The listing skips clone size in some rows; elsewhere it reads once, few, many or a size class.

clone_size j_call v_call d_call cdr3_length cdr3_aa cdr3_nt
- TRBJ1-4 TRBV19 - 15 CASSIPWRTNEKLFF TGTGCCAGTAGTATTCCTTGGAGAACTAATGAAAAACTGTTTTTT
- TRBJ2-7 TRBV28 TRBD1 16 CASSRAGGPADYEQYF TGTGCCAGCAGCCGTGCAGGGGGTCCCGCCGATTACGAGCAGTACTTC
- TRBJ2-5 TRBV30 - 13 CGCGASGQETQYF TGTGGTTGCGGGGCCTCGGGCCAAGAGACCCAGTACTTC
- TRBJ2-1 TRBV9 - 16 CASSPRTSTSGNEQFF TGTGCCAGCAGCCCCAGAACCTCTACTTCGGGCAATGAGCAGTTCTTC
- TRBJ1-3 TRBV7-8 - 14 CASSRLSSGNTIYF TGTGCCAGCAGCCGACTGTCCTCTGGAAACACCATATATTTT
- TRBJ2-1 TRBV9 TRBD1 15 CASSVLTGGLNEQFF TGTGCCAGCAGCGTCTTGACAGGGGGCTTGAATGAGCAGTTCTTC
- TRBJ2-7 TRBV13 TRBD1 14 CASSIDRDPGEQYF TGTGCCAGCAGCATTGACAGGGACCCGGGGGAGCAGTACTTC
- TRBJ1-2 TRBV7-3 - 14 CASSLNINSGGYTF TGTGCCAGCAGCTTAAACATTAACTCGGGGGGCTACACCTTC
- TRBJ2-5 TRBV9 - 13 CASSTDRQETQYF TGTGCCAGCAGCACCGACAGGCAAGAGACCCAGTACTTC
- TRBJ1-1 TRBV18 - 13 CASSSNGNTEAFF TGTGCCAGCTCATCGAACGGGAACACTGAAGCTTTCTTT
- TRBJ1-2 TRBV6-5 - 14 CASSYSQNKGGYTF TGTGCCAGCAGTTACAGCCAGAACAAGGGGGGCTACACCTTC
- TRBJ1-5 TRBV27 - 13 CASSIIPREPQHF TGTGCCAGCAGTATAATACCTCGGGAGCCCCAGCATTTT
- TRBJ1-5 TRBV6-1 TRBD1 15 CASSESGTEYQPQHF TGTGCCAGCAGTGAATCGGGGACAGAGTATCAGCCCCAGCATTTT
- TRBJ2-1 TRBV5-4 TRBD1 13 CASSLGQGNEQFF TGTGCCAGCAGCCTGGGACAGGGCAATGAGCAGTTCTTC
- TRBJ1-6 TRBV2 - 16 CASTKQAAMVPSPLHF TGTGCCAGCACCAAACAGGCGGCGATGGTCCCCTCACCCCTCCACTTT
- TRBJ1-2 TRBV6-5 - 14 CASRNPLSVSGYTF TGTGCCAGCAGAAACCCCTTATCGGTGAGCGGCTACACCTTC
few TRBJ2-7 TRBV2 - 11 CASMVSYEQYF TGTGCCAGCATGGTGAGCTACGAGCAGTACTTC
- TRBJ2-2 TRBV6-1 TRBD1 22 CASSEWALGRDRVQSNTGELFF TGTGCCAGCAGTGAATGGGCCCTCGGCCGGGACAGGGTTCAATCGAACACCGGGGAGCTGTTTTTT
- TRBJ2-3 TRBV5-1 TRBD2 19 CASSFKPIPSGSGTDTQYF TGCGCCAGCAGCTTCAAACCCATCCCTAGCGGGAGTGGTACAGATACGCAGTATTTT
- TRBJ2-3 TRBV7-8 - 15 CASSFRAGFTDTQYF TGTGCCAGCAGCTTCAGGGCGGGGTTCACAGATACGCAGTATTTT
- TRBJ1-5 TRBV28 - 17 CASSLVPPGGSNQPQHF TGTGCCAGCAGTTTGGTTCCGCCGGGGGGTAGCAATCAGCCCCAGCATTTT
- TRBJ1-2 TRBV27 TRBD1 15 CASSSSGQGIMSYTF TGTGCCAGCAGTTCCTCGGGACAGGGAATTATGAGCTACACCTTC
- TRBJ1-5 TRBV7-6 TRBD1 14 CASSEQGFYQPQHF TGTGCCAGCAGCGAACAGGGGTTTTACCAGCCCCAGCATTTT
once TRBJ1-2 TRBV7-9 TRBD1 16 CASSLATGGNDYGYTF TGTGCCAGCAGCTTAGCGACAGGGGGAAATGACTATGGCTACACCTTC
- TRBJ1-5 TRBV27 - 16 CASSPNDRLQNQPQHF TGTGCCAGCAGTCCAAACGACAGGCTCCAGAATCAGCCCCAGCATTTT
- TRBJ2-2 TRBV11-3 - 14 CASSLEGSLGLLFF TGTGCCAGCAGCTTAGAGGGCAGCCTGGGGCTGCTGTTTTTT
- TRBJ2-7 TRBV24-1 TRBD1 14 CATSDTGTGGEQYF TGTGCCACCAGTGACACCGGGACAGGGGGCGAGCAGTACTTC
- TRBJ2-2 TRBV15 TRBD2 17 CATSRDLWGGSTGELFF TGTGCCACCAGCAGAGATCTATGGGGCGGGAGCACCGGGGAGCTGTTTTTT
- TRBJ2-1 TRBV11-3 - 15 CASSLRGTGGNEQFF TGTGCCAGCAGCTTAAGAGGGACCGGGGGCAATGAGCAGTTCTTC
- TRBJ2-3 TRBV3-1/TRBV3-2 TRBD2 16 CASSQGRGLGTDTQYF TGTGCCAGCAGCCAAGGGCGAGGACTAGGCACAGATACGCAGTATTTT
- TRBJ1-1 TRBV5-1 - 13 CASSFTGSTEAFF TGCGCCAGCAGCTTTACAGGGTCCACTGAAGCTTTCTTT
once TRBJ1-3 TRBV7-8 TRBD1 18 CASSLFRTGFNSGNTIYF TGTGCCAGCAGCTTATTCCGGACAGGGTTTAACTCTGGAAACACCATATATTTT
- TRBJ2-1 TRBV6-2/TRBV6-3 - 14 CASSRPQLVHEQFF TGTGCCAGCAGCCGCCCCCAACTAGTTCATGAGCAGTTCTTC
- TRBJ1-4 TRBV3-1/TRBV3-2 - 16 CASSQAWGATNEKLFF TGTGCCAGCAGCCAAGCCTGGGGCGCAACTAATGAAAAACTGTTTTTT
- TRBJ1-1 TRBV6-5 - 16 CASSSPNRAQSTEAFF TGTGCCAGCAGTTCCCCAAACAGGGCCCAAAGCACTGAAGCTTTCTTT
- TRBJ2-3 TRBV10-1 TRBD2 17 CASSESVAGANTDTQYF TGCGCCAGCAGTGAGTCGGTAGCGGGAGCGAACACAGATACGCAGTATTTT
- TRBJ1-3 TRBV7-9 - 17 CASSPRLPVASGNTIYF TGTGCCAGCAGCCCGCGACTGCCTGTTGCTTCTGGAAACACCATATATTTT
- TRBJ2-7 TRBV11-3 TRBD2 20 CASSLGVGTQIAGGSYEQYF TGTGCCAGCAGCTTAGGAGTCGGGACACAGATAGCGGGGGGAAGCTACGAGCAGTACTTC
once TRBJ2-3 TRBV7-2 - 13 CASSARTVDTQYF TGTGCCAGCAGCGCCCGGACTGTAGATACGCAGTATTTT
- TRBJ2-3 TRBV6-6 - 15 CASREDRLLTDTQYF TGTGCCAGCAGGGAAGACAGATTATTAACAGATACGCAGTATTTT
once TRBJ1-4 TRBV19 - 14 CASSLDSLREKLFF TGTGCCAGTAGCCTAGACAGCCTGCGAGAAAAACTGTTTTTT
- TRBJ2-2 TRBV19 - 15 CASSIGHPGTGELFF TGTGCCAGTAGTATTGGACATCCTGGCACCGGGGAGCTGTTTTTT
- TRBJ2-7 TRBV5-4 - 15 CASSTSPGGVYEQYF TGTGCCAGCAGTACCTCCCCGGGGGGCGTATACGAGCAGTACTTC
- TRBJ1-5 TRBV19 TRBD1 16 CASSSATGEGNQPQHF TGTGCCAGTAGTTCAGCAACAGGGGAAGGCAATCAGCCCCAGCATTTT
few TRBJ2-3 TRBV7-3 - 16 CASSFRVAESTDTQYF TGTGCCAGCAGCTTTAGAGTAGCGGAGAGCACAGATACGCAGTATTTT
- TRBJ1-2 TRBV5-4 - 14 CASSLDTTNYGYTF TGTGCCAGCAGCTTGGACACCACTAACTATGGCTACACCTTC
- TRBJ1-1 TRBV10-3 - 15 CAISENWPKNTEAFF TGTGCCATCAGTGAAAATTGGCCAAAGAACACTGAAGCTTTCTTT
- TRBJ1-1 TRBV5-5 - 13 CASKWPGYTEAFF TGTGCCAGTAAGTGGCCGGGGTACACTGAAGCTTTCTTT
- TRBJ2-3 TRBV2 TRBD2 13 CASSKRGGGTQYF TGTGCCAGCAGCAAACGGGGGGGAGGTACGCAGTATTTT
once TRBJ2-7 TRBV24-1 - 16 CATSDLQKQQIYEQYF TGTGCCACCAGTGATTTGCAAAAACAGCAGATTTACGAGCAGTACTTC
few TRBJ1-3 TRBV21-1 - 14 CASSTRVYGNTIYF TGTGCCAGCAGCACCAGGGTTTATGGAAACACCATATATTTT
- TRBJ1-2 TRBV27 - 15 CASSSYGGANYGYTF TGTGCCAGCAGTTCATATGGGGGGGCAAACTATGGCTACACCTTC
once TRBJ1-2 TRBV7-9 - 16 CASSLWGGSHNYGYTF TGTGCCAGCAGCTTATGGGGGGGATCCCATAACTATGGCTACACCTTC